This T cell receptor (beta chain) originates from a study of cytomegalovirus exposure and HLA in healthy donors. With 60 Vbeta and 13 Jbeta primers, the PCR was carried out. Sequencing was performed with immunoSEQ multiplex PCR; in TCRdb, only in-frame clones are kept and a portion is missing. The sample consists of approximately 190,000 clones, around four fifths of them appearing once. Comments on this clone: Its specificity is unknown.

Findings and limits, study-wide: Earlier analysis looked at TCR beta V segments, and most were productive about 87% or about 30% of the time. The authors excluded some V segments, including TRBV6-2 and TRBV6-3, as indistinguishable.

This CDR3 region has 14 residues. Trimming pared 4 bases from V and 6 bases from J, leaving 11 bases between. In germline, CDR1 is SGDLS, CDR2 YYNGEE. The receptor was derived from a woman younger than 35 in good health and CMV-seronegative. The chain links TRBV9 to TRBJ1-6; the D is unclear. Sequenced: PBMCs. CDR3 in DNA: TGTGCCAGCAGCCCCCAGGCGACTAATTCACCCCTCCACTTT. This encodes CASSPQATNSPLHF.